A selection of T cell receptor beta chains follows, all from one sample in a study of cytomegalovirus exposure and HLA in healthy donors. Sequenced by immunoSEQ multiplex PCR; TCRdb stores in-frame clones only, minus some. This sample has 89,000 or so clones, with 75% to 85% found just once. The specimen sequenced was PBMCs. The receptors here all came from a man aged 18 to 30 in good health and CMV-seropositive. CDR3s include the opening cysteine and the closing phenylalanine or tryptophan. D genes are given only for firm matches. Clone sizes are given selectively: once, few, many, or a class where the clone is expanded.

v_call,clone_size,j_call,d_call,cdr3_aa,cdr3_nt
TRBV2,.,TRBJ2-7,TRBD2,CASSEAPGGPYEQYF,TGTGCCAGCAGTGAAGCCCCGGGGGGGCCTTACGAGCAGTACTTC
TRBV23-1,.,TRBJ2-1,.,CASSQSKGVVIDEQFF,TGCGCCAGCAGTCAATCGAAAGGAGTGGTAATTGATGAGCAGTTCTTC
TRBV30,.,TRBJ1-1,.,CAWNRAGNTEAFF,TGTGCCTGGAACAGGGCCGGGAACACTGAAGCTTTCTTT
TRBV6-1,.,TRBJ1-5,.,CASGHTGMGQPQHF,TGTGCCAGCGGTCATACAGGGATGGGTCAGCCCCAGCATTTT
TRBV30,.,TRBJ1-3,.,CARGGAGNTIYF,TGTGCGAGGGGGGGCGCGGGAAACACCATATATTTT
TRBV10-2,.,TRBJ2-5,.,CASSTEGVTQYF,TGCGCCAGCAGCACAGAGGGGGTGACCCAGTACTTC
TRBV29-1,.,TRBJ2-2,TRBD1,CSVEDPQTGAGELFF,TGCAGCGTTGAAGATCCTCAGACAGGGGCCGGGGAGCTGTTTTTT
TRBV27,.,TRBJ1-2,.,CASSSWGGGYTF,TGTGCCAGCAGTTCTTGGGGCGGTGGCTACACCTTC
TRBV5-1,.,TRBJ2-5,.,CASSSPGAAEETQYF,TGCGCCAGCAGCTCACCAGGGGCGGCTGAAGAGACCCAGTACTTC
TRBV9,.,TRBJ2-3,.,CASSVGGSDTQYF,TGTGCCAGCAGCGTAGGAGGTTCGGATACGCAGTATTTT
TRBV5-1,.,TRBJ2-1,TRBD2,CASSVQRGSYNEQFF,TGCGCCAGCAGCGTCCAGCGGGGGTCCTACAATGAGCAGTTCTTC
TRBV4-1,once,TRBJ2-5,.,CASSQPTLAETQYF,TGCGCCAGCAGCCAGCCCACGTTGGCAGAGACCCAGTACTTC
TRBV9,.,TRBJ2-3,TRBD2,CASSPTSGGASSYADTQYF,TGTGCCAGCAGCCCTACTAGCGGGGGGGCCTCTTCATACGCAGATACGCAGTATTTT
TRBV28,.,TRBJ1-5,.,CASSPTQAGRGQPQHF,TGTGCCAGCAGTCCCACTCAAGCAGGGCGGGGGCAGCCCCAGCATTTT
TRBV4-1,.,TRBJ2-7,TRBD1,CASSQLQGGSYEQYF,TGCGCCAGCAGCCAGTTACAGGGGGGATCCTACGAGCAGTACTTC
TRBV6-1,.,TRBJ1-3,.,CASSGWRDGNTIYF,TGTGCCAGCAGTGGGTGGAGGGATGGAAACACCATATATTTT
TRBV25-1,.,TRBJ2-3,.,CASSEPADTQYF,TGTGCCAGCAGTGAACCAGCGGATACGCAGTATTTT
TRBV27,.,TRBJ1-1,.,CASSNPGWSTEAFF,TGTGCCAGCAGTAATCCGGGGTGGAGCACTGAAGCTTTCTTT
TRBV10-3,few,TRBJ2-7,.,CAISEGGLEQYF,TGTGCCATCAGTGAGGGGGGCCTCGAGCAGTACTTC
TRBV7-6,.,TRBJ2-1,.,CASSLGGRGHEQFF,TGTGCCAGCAGCCTAGGCGGCAGGGGCCATGAGCAGTTCTTC
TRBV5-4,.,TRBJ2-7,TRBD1,CASSSRDRNYEQYF,TGTGCCAGCAGCTCCCGGGACAGGAACTACGAGCAGTACTTC
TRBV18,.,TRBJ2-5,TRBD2,CASSPLLLAGGRETQYF,TGTGCCAGCTCACCCCTGCTACTAGCGGGGGGCCGGGAGACCCAGTACTTC
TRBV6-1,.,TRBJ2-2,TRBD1,CASSDQGQGISGELFF,TGTGCCAGCAGTGACCAGGGACAGGGAATTTCCGGGGAGCTGTTTTTT
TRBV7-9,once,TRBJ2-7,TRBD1,CASSSGQYEQYF,TGTGCCAGCAGCTCGGGACAGTACGAGCAGTACTTC
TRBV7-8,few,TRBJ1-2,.,CASSPGDSSFYGYTF,TGTGCCAGCAGCCCCGGGGATAGTTCCTTCTATGGCTACACCTTC
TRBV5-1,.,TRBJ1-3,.,CASSLRSSGPSGNTIYF,TGCGCCAGCAGCTTGAGGTCCTCAGGGCCCTCTGGAAACACCATATATTTT
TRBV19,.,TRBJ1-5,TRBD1,CASTDRGHVRSQPQHF,TGTGCCAGTACTGACAGGGGACACGTTCGGAGTCAGCCCCAGCATTTT
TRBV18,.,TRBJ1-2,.,CASSPPRVHYGYTF,TGTGCCAGCTCACCACCGAGGGTCCACTATGGCTACACCTTC
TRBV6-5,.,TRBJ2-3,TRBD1,CASSSDGGQGADTQYF,TGTGCCAGCAGTTCGGATGGGGGACAGGGGGCAGATACGCAGTATTTT
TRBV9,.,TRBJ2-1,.,CASSVAFQVGDEQFF,TGTGCCAGCAGCGTAGCTTTTCAGGTGGGCGATGAGCAGTTCTTC
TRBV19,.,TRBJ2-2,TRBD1,CASNPGTGDTGELFF,TGTGCCAGTAACCCCGGGACAGGGGACACCGGGGAGCTGTTTTTT
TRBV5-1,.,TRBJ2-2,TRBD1,CASSAGQGASGELFF,TGCGCCAGCAGTGCTGGACAGGGGGCTAGCGGGGAGCTGTTTTTT
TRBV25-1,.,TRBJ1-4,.,CASSEATAYNEKLFF,TGTGCCAGCAGTGAGGCAACAGCCTATAATGAAAAACTGTTTTTT
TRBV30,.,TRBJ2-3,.,CAWGAGDTQYF,TGTGCCTGGGGGGCGGGGGATACGCAGTATTTT
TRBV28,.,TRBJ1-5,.,CATQTGQPQHF,TGTGCCACCCAAACGGGTCAGCCCCAGCATTTT
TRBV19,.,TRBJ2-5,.,CASSPKGVAQETQYF,TGTGCCAGTAGCCCCAAAGGGGTGGCTCAAGAGACCCAGTACTTC
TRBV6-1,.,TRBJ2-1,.,CASLTGTYNEQFF,TGTGCCAGCTTAACAGGGACCTACAATGAGCAGTTCTTC
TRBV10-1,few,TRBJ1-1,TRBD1,CASSGGHRGLGTEAFF,TGCGCCAGCAGTGGTGGTCACAGGGGGCTCGGGACTGAAGCTTTCTTT
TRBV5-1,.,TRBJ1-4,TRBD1,CASSLQGGLNEKLFF,TGCGCCAGCAGCTTGCAAGGGGGCCTTAATGAAAAACTGTTTTTT
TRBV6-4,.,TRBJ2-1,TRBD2,CASIRVLAGGSSYNEQFF,TGTGCCAGCATAAGGGTACTAGCGGGGGGGAGCTCCTACAATGAGCAGTTCTTC
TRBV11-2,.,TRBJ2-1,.,CASSQQRRDEQFF,TGTGCCAGCAGCCAACAAAGGAGGGATGAGCAGTTCTTC
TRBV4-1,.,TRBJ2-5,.,CASSQPGETQYF,TGCGCCAGCAGCCAACCAGGGGAGACCCAGTACTTC
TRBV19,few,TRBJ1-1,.,CASSEGWKGRNTEAFF,TGTGCCAGTAGTGAAGGGTGGAAGGGGCGGAACACTGAAGCTTTCTTT
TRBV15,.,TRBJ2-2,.,CATSGISRMGLSNTGELFF,TGTGCCACCAGCGGAATCTCTAGGATGGGGCTATCGAACACCGGGGAGCTGTTTTTT
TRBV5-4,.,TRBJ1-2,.,CASSLYGNYGYTF,TGTGCCAGCAGCTTGTACGGGAACTATGGCTACACCTTC
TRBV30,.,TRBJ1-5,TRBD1,CAWTRPGTGYQPQHF,TGTGCCTGGACCAGACCCGGGACAGGGTACCAGCCCCAGCATTTT
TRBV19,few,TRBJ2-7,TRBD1,CASSPDRDAHEQYF,TGTGCCAGTAGCCCGGACAGGGATGCCCACGAGCAGTACTTC
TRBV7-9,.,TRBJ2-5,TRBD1,CASDLGQGMEETQYF,TGTGCCAGCGACTTGGGACAGGGGATGGAGGAGACCCAGTACTTC
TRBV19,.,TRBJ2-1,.,CASSPKRSSYNEQFF,TGTGCCAGTAGTCCCAAGAGGAGCTCCTACAATGAGCAGTTCTTC
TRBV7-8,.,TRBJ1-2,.,CASSQGQYPRANYGYTF,TGTGCCAGCAGCCAAGGACAGTACCCCCGAGCTAACTATGGCTACACCTTC
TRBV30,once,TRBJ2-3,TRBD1,CAWSAGGQGTDTQYF,TGTGCCTGGAGTGCAGGCGGACAGGGCACAGATACGCAGTATTTT
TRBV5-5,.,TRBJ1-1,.,CASSLEQDHNTEAFF,TGTGCCAGCAGCTTAGAGCAAGATCATAACACTGAAGCTTTCTTT
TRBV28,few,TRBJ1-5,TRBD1,CASSGRGLPGGQPQHF,TGTGCCAGCAGCGGCCGGGGCCTGCCAGGGGGTCAGCCCCAGCATTTT